Shown below are 26 T cell receptor beta chains from a single sample sequenced in a study of CD8 T cells in ankylosing spondylitis. TCRdb re-called the 5' RACE reads through MiXCR, storing one row per CDR3 protein. The repertoire includes some 200,000 distinct CDR3 sequences, roughly 24% of them detected once, and roughly 6.7% sits in the top ten. Sequencing input: blood, either unsorted or a sorted T cell fraction (not recorded which). Receptor source: a male donor with ankylosing spondylitis or in good health (not recorded which).

The chain carries TRBV29-1 and TRBJ1-1; maybe TRBD1 (5 bases). From germline, CDR1 is SQVTM and CDR2 ANQGSEA. This CDR3 comprises 13 residues. V lost 3 bases and J lost 1, with 9 bases in between. The CDR3 here is CSVDLGGNTEAFF. The DNA of the CDR3 is TGCAGCGTTGATTTGGGGGGGAACACTGAAGCTTTCTTT.

The genes are TRBV27 and TRBJ2-7; possible D gene TRBD1, 5 bases. This CDR3 spans 14 amino acids. Germline V gives CDR1 MNHEY, CDR2 SMNVEV (reference sequence). Trimming shortened V by 5 bases and J by 2 bases, and 13 bases separated the two germline ends. CDR3 sequence: CASSIRQGTYEQYF. For the CDR3, the DNA is TGTGCCAGCAGTATCCGTCAGGGAACCTACGAGCAGTACTTC.

At least ten counts were recorded for this clonotype. The chain carries TRBV6-1 and TRBJ2-1; D may be TRBD1 (6 bases). From germline, CDR1 is MNHNS and CDR2 SASEGT. The CDR3 totals 15 residues. Trimming took off 7 bases at V and 1 base at J, with 14 bases between the two ends. CDR3 amino acids: CASKRMGASYNEQFF. Written as DNA, the CDR3 is TGTGCCAGCAAGAGGATGGGGGCGTCCTACAATGAGCAGTTCTTC.

The J gene is TRBJ2-5, the V gene TRBV15; unclear D gene. CDR1 is LNHNV, CDR2 YYDKDF, per germline (reference sequence). Trimming cost V 3 bases and J 6 bases, with 5 bases left between them. The CDR3 loop spans 11 amino acids. The CDR3 reads CATSSLQTQYF. Here the CDR3 DNA reads TGTGCCACCAGCAGCCTACAGACCCAGTACTTC.

This clonotype was found many times. The V gene is TRBV11-2, the J gene TRBJ2-1; the D gene is possibly TRBD1 (6 bases). The CDR3 contains 12 residues. Germline CDR1 SGHAT, CDR2 FQNNGV. V lost 5 bases and J 10 bases, leaving 12 bases between the germline ends. CDR3 residues: CASSLLGGEQFF. In nucleotides, the CDR3 is TGTGCCAGCAGCCTCCTAGGGGGAGAGCAGTTCTTC.

In this sample, this clonotype turned up many times. The gene calls are TRBV4-1 and TRBJ2-1; 7 bases are shared with TRBD2. Trimming removed 0 bases from V and 7 bases from J; junction bases left unmatched: 9. Germline lookup yields CDR1 MGHRA and CDR2 YSYEKL. CDR3 size: 16 residues. The CDR3 DNA follows: TGCGCCAGCAGCCAAGATCGGGGGGTTACGGGGAATGAGCAGTTCTTC. Protein: CASSQDRGVTGNEQFF.

This clonotype was observed many times. The chain carries TRBV9 and TRBJ1-2; D might be TRBD1 (6 bases). V lost 4 bases to trimming and J lost 5 bases, with 18 bases between them. CDR3 length equals 15 residues. Germline V CDR1 and CDR2: SGDLS, YYNGEE. Written as DNA, the CDR3 is TGTGCCAGCAGCTCACGGTCGCCAAGGGGGTATGGCTACACCTTC. Protein sequence: CASSSRSPRGYGYTF.

This clonotype was found many times. This chain links TRBV20-1 with TRBJ2-5; TRBD2 agrees at 10 bases. The germline V gene has CDR1 DFQATT and CDR2 SNEGSKA (reference sequence). This CDR3 is built from 16 residues. Trimming removed 0 bases from V and 0 bases from J; junction bases left unmatched: 4. The CDR3 region has the DNA TGCAGTGCTAGAGATGCAGCGGGAGGGAACCAAGAGACCCAGTACTTC. This gives the protein CSARDAAGGNQETQYF.

V and J are TRBV20-1 and TRBJ2-3; TRBD2 aligns across 14 bases. This CDR3 is 16 amino acids long. J was trimmed by 3 bases and V by 1 base; bases with no gene match: 3. Per the germline V gene, CDR1 is DFQATT and CDR2 is SNEGSKA (reference sequence). The DNA of the CDR3 is TGCAGTGCTAGAGGGACTAGCGGGGGGAAAACAGATACGCAGTATTTT. Translation: CSARGTSGGKTDTQYF.

The rearrangement links TRBV20-1 to TRBJ2-3; possible D gene TRBD2, 6 bases. V lost 6 bases to trimming and J lost 0 bases, with 10 bases between them. Germline CDR1 reads DFQATT; CDR2 reads SNEGSKA (reference sequence). The CDR3 totals 13 residues. The CDR3 protein is CSATGTSTDTQYF. The CDR3 DNA is TGCAGTGCCACCGGGACTAGCACAGATACGCAGTATTTT.

This clonotype has just a few counts. V usage is TRBV13 and J usage is TRBJ1-1, with D maybe TRBD1 (5 bases). Germline CDR1 reads PRHDT; CDR2 reads FYEKMQ (reference sequence). The V and J ends lost 3 bases and 4 bases respectively, with 12 bases between them. The CDR3 has 14 amino acids. CDR3 coding DNA: TGTGCCAGCAGCTTTGCAGGGATGGGCACTGAAGCTTTCTTT. Translated, it gives CASSFAGMGTEAFF.

This clonotype came up many times. The chain employs TRBV3-1 and TRBJ2-1; a weak D match, TRBD1 (6 bases). Germline assignment: CDR1 LGHDT and CDR2 YNNKEL (reference sequence). With 6 bases removed from V and 5 bases from J, the gap between germline ends came to 17 bases. This CDR3 is built from 15 residues. The CDR3 spells CASSSPAGDHNEQFF. The CDR3 bases are TGTGCCAGCAGTTCGCCCGCAGGGGATCACAATGAGCAGTTCTTC.

J is TRBJ2-6 and V is TRBV11-2; 8 bases match TRBD1. The CDR3 is 20 amino acids. Looked up from germline, CDR1 is SGHAT and CDR2 is FQNNGV. J was trimmed by 0 bases and V by 0 bases; bases with no gene match: 10. CDR3 bases: TGTGCCAGCAGCTTAGACGGACAGGGCGCGGTCGGCTCTGGGGCCAACGTCCTGACTTTC. Its protein product is CASSLDGQGAVGSGANVLTF.

This clonotype was seen many times. The chain employs TRBV5-1 and TRBJ2-7, with 10 positions matching TRBD2. CDR1 SGHRS and CDR2 YFSETQ come from the germline V gene. V lost 3 bases, J lost 3 bases, and 3 bases stayed unmatched. The CDR3 has 14 residues. As DNA, the CDR3 is TGCGCCAGCAGCTGGACTAGCGGTGGCTACGAGCAGTACTTC. Encoded protein: CASSWTSGGYEQYF.

The rearrangement uses TRBV12-5 and TRBJ2-6, with TRBD2 as a possible D gene (5 bases). CDR3 length: 15 residues. V dropped 4 bases and J dropped 4 bases, with 11 bases sitting between them. From germline, CDR1 is LGHNT and CDR2 FRNRAP. CDR3 nucleotides: TGTGCTAGTGGTTCCGGGAATGTCGGGGCCAACGTCCTGACTTTC. Its translation: CASGSGNVGANVLTF.

This clonotype was counted ten times or more. V is TRBV5-1 and J is TRBJ1-1; unclear D gene. The length of the CDR3 is 14 residues. Deletions cut 4 bases from V and 4 bases from J, with 14 bases between. Germline assignment: CDR1 SGHRS and CDR2 YFSETQ. The CDR3 loop is CASSPFGGSTEAFF. The CDR3 nucleotides read TGCGCCAGCAGCCCCTTTGGAGGGAGCACTGAAGCTTTCTTT. The full variable domain, rest sourced from reference TRBV5-1 and TRBJ1-1, is KAGVTQTPRYLIKTRGQQVTLSCSPISGHRSVSWYQQTPGQGLQFLFEYFSETQRNKGNFPGRFSGRQFSNSRSEMNVSTLELGDSALYLCASSPFGGSTEAFFGQGTRLTVV.

In this sample, this clonotype turned up many times. The chain recombines TRBV7-3 with TRBJ1-1; D is uncertain. The V end was cut by 5 bases, the J end by 0 bases, with 7 bases between. CDR1 and CDR2 (germline): SGHTA, FQGTGA. There are 13 residues in the CDR3. CDR3 amino acids: CASSAQMNTEAFF. DNA for the CDR3: TGTGCCAGCAGCGCGCAGATGAACACTGAAGCTTTCTTT.

This clonotype was counted at least ten times. This chain joins TRBV10-3 and TRBJ2-2; TRBD2 aligns across 11 bases. After removal of 6 bases from V and 4 bases from J, the junction contained 4 bases not matched to a gene. This CDR3 region has 15 residues. Per the germline V gene, CDR1 is ENHRY and CDR2 is SYGVKD. In DNA, the CDR3 is TGTGCCATCAGCCCGGGACTAGCGGTCACCGGGGAGCTGTTTTTT. Its translation is CAISPGLAVTGELFF.

V and J are TRBV20-1 and TRBJ2-1; 13 nucleotides line up with TRBD2. This CDR3 has 15 residues. Trimming cost V 6 bases and J 4 bases; bases outside gene matches: 6. Germline-derived CDR1 and CDR2 are DFQATT and SNEGSKA (reference sequence). For the CDR3, the DNA is TGCAGTGCGAGGACTAGCGGGAGCCGGTACAATGAGCAGTTCTTC. Translating gives CSARTSGSRYNEQFF.

There are many counts of this clonotype. This rearrangement joins TRBV6-2 or TRBV6-3 to TRBJ2-7; perhaps TRBD1 as D (7 bases). The V end lost 3 bases, the J end lost 3 bases, and 12 bases lay between the germline ends. This CDR3 is built from 14 residues. Germline V gene data show CDR1 as MNHEY and CDR2 as SVGEGT. The CDR3 nucleotides are TGTGCCAGCAGTTATCACAGGGGAGGCTACGAGCAGTACTTC. Translation gives CASSYHRGGYEQYF.

The chain uses TRBV6-1 and TRBJ1-2; perhaps TRBD1 as D (6 bases). V shed 7 bases and J shed 4 bases, with 22 bases lying between them. This CDR3 is built from 16 residues. Germline CDR1 reads MNHNS; CDR2 reads SASEGT. The CDR3 is CASKSPDGGPGYGYTF. The CDR3 coding sequence is TGTGCCAGCAAATCGCCCGACGGGGGGCCCGGCTATGGCTACACCTTC.

Concerning this clonotype: It may be a read error: a sequence one base away is much more abundant. The rearrangement links TRBV12-3 or TRBV12-4 to TRBJ1-2; D call uncertain. Deletions cut 4 bases from V and 3 bases from J, with 9 bases between. The CDR3 runs to 13 residues. CDR3: CASSYFLDYGYTF. Here the CDR3 DNA reads TGTGCCAGCAGTTATTTCCTTGACTATGGCTACACCTTC.

This clonotype was seen at least ten times. The rearrangement uses TRBV20-1 and TRBJ2-1; 10 bases map to TRBD2. The germline V gene has CDR1 DFQATT and CDR2 SNEGSKA (reference sequence). There are 14 residues in the CDR3. Trimming cost V 3 bases and J 7 bases; bases outside gene matches: 6. The CDR3 coding sequence is TGCAGTGCTAGGTTTGGTAGCGGGAGGAATGAGCAGTTCTTC. This encodes CSARFGSGRNEQFF.

The sample holds many counts of this clonotype. The V gene is TRBV6-1, the J gene TRBJ1-5; D is unresolved. Trimming took off 10 bases at V and 0 bases at J, with 16 bases between the two ends. The CDR3 consists of 15 residues. The V gene's germline CDR1 is MNHNS and CDR2 SASEGT. CDR3 in DNA: TGTGCCACTAGACGTGGGCAGGATAGCAATCAGCCCCAGCATTTT. This translates into CATRRGQDSNQPQHF.

In this sample, this clonotype turned up many times. The genes are TRBV12-3 or TRBV12-4 and TRBJ1-1; D call uncertain. This CDR3 has 14 amino acids. V dropped 6 bases and J dropped 1 base, with 12 bases sitting between them. The CDR3 DNA is TGTGCCAGCAGACCCCCCCAGCGGAACACTGAAGCTTTCTTT. Translation: CASRPPQRNTEAFF.

The rearrangement joins TRBV10-1 to TRBJ2-7; the match to TRBD2 covers 9 bases. With 0 bases clipped from V and 5 bases from J, the junction kept 8 bases outside the gene matches. Germline CDR1 and CDR2: WNHNN and SYGVQD (reference sequence). The CDR3 spans 16 residues. CDR3 sequence (DNA): TGCGCCAGCAGTGAGTCGGAGGCAGGCGGGGGGGACGAGCAGTACTTC. Its protein product is CASSESEAGGGDEQYF.